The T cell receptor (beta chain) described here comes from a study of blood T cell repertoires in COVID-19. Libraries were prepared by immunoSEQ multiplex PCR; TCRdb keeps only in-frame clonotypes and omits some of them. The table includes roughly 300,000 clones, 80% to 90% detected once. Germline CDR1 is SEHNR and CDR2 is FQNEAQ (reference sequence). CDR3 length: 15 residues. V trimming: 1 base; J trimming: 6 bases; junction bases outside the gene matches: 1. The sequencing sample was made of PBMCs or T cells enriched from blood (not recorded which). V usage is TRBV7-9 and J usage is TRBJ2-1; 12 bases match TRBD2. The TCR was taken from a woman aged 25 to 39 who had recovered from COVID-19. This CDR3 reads CASSLEGLAGNEQFF. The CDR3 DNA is TGTGCCAGCAGCTTAGAGGGACTAGCGGGCAATGAGCAGTTCTTC.